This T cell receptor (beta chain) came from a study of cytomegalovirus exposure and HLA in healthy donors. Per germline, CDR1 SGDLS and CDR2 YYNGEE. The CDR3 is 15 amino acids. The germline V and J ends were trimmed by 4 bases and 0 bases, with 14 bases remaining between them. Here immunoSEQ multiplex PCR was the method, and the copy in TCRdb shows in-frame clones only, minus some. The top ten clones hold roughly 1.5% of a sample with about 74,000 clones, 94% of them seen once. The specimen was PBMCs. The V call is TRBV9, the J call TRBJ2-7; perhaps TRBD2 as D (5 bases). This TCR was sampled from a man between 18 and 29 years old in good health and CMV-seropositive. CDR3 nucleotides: TGTGCCAGCAGCCCTTCTCCGGGAAGCTCCTACGAGCAGTACTTC. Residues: CASSPSPGSSYEQYF.